A selection of T cell receptor beta chains follows, all from one sample in a study of technical replicates of blood from several donors. Produced via immunoSEQ multiplex PCR; TCRdb's table is partial and in-frame only. The sample has about 59,000 clones, just over 90% seen once; the top ten hold roughly 4%. The sample comprised PBMCs. The receptors come from a human donor in good health. Some clones in this sample may be carry-over from other donors' samples. Each CDR3 is given with its conserved first and last residue. A D gene is named only where the DNA matches it firmly. Some rows have no size entry. The others give once, few or many, or a class for an expanded clone.

clone_size	d_call	j_call	v_call	cdr3_nt	cdr3_aa
.	TRBD1	TRBJ2-7	TRBV4-3	TGCGCCAGCAGCCAAGACCCCGGGACAGACTGGGAGCAGTACTTC	CASSQDPGTDWEQYF
.	.	TRBJ2-3	TRBV7-9	TGTGCCAGCAGCCCTCGCAACTACACAGATACGCAGTATTTT	CASSPRNYTDTQYF
once	TRBD2	TRBJ2-3	TRBV6-1	TGTGCCAGCAGTGGGACGGGGGGGACCACAGATACGCAGTATTTT	CASSGTGGTTDTQYF
.	TRBD1	TRBJ2-1	TRBV4-1	TGCGCCAGCAGCCCTGACAGGGAAACCTACAATGAGCAGTTCTTC	CASSPDRETYNEQFF
.	.	TRBJ1-3	TRBV29-1	TGCAGCGGGAGGGAAGGCGGAAACACCATATATTTT	CSGREGGNTIYF
.	TRBD1	TRBJ2-7	TRBV9	TGTGCCAGCAGCCCAACCCGAGGGGGCGGCGAGCAGTACTTC	CASSPTRGGGEQYF
.	TRBD1	TRBJ1-1	TRBV10-3	TGTGCCATCAGCTTAGGAGGGGGCAGTGCGAACACTGAAGCTTTCTTT	CAISLGGGSANTEAFF
.	TRBD1	TRBJ1-6	TRBV19	TGTGCCAGTAGTATAGGATCCGGGACAGGAAATTCACCCCTCCACTTT	CASSIGSGTGNSPLHF
.	TRBD1	TRBJ1-4	TRBV19	TGTGCCAGTAGTATAGATCTTCCATCAGGGGGGAATGAAAAACTGTTTTTT	CASSIDLPSGGNEKLFF
.	.	TRBJ1-4	TRBV9	TGTGCCAGCAGCGCTTGGGGGGGGAATTCGGAAAAACTGTTTTTT	CASSAWGGNSEKLFF
.	TRBD2	TRBJ2-3	TRBV7-9	TGTGCCAGCAGACTGTCGGGAGGGCCAGATACGCAGTATTTT	CASRLSGGPDTQYF
.	.	TRBJ2-1	TRBV7-3	TGTGCCAGCAGCTTAACCGGCCAGGGAAAACGGAATGAGCAGTTCTTC	CASSLTGQGKRNEQFF
.	.	TRBJ2-7	TRBV2	TGTGCCAGCAATATACGAGGGGGCGAGCAGTACTTC	CASNIRGGEQYF
.	TRBD2	TRBJ2-5	TRBV19	TGTGCCAGTAGTAGGGCCCTTCTAGCGGGGGCCGGAGAGACCCAGTACTTC	CASSRALLAGAGETQYF
medium-sized	TRBD1	TRBJ2-3	TRBV7-8	TGTGCCAGTGCTTCGGGACAGGGGCGGGTGGATACGCAGTATTTT	CASASGQGRVDTQYF
.	TRBD1	TRBJ2-7	TRBV4-3	TGCGCCAGCAGCCGAGACAGGGGAACCTCCTACGAGCAGTACTTC	CASSRDRGTSYEQYF
.	.	TRBJ2-1	TRBV7-3	TGTGCCAGCAGCTTAACGCGGGAAGCCTACAATGAGCAGTTCTTC	CASSLTREAYNEQFF
once	TRBD1	TRBJ1-2	TRBV5-6	TGTGCCAGCAGCAGGGGGACAGGGGACTACACCTTC	CASSRGTGDYTF
.	TRBD1	TRBJ1-6	TRBV7-2	TGTGCCAGCAGCTTAGAGACCGGTGGACAGGGCGGCAATTCACCCCTCCACTTT	CASSLETGGQGGNSPLHF
.	.	TRBJ2-6	TRBV4-3	TGCGCCAGCAGCCAAGATCCACTAGGACTCAACGGGGCCAACGTCCTGACTTTC	CASSQDPLGLNGANVLTF
.	TRBD2	TRBJ2-5	TRBV4-3	TGCGCCAGCGCTCGACGCCGGGAGGCTCCGGAGACCCAGTACTTC	CASARRREAPETQYF
.	TRBD1	TRBJ1-6	TRBV5-4	TGTGCCAGCAGCAGGACAGGGGACAATTCACCCCTCCACTTT	CASSRTGDNSPLHF
.	.	TRBJ1-1	TRBV6-1	TGTGCCAGCAGTGAATCGGGCGGGACCCGCGGAGCTTTCTTT	CASSESGGTRGAFF
once	TRBD1	TRBJ2-3	TRBV19	TGTGCCAGTAGTAGACAGGGAGTGACAGATACGCAGTATTTT	CASSRQGVTDTQYF
.	.	TRBJ1-1	TRBV27	TGTGCCAGCAGTAAAACAGGGTTGGTTGGAACTGAAGCTTTCTTT	CASSKTGLVGTEAFF
.	.	TRBJ2-1	TRBV7-2	TGTGCCAGCAGCTTAGCTAGGTCAGGGGATGAGCAGTTCTTC	CASSLARSGDEQFF
.	.	TRBJ2-2	TRBV15	TGTGCCACCAGCAGAGGGGACATCTTAACCGGGGAGCTGTTTTTT	CATSRGDILTGELFF
once	TRBD1	TRBJ2-3	TRBV10-1	TGCGCCAGCAGGGGCAGATACGGACAGGGGGCGTTATCAGATACGCAGTATTTT	CASRGRYGQGALSDTQYF
once	TRBD1	TRBJ1-5	TRBV9	TGTGCCAGCAGCGTAGGACAGGGTATCAATCAGCCCCAGCATTTT	CASSVGQGINQPQHF
.	.	TRBJ1-4	TRBV6-5	TGTGCCAGCAGTTTAAGTGGGGGGACGGGTAATGAAAAACTGTTTTTT	CASSLSGGTGNEKLFF
.	.	TRBJ2-3	TRBV5-6	TGTGCCAGCAGCTATGACAGGATGACCACAGATACGCAGTATTTT	CASSYDRMTTDTQYF
.	.	TRBJ2-7	TRBV29-1	TGCAGCGCCGTCGGGACCCGGGAACAGGGCGAGCAGTACTTC	CSAVGTREQGEQYF
few	TRBD2	TRBJ2-3	TRBV6-1	TGTGCCAGCAGTGGACAACTAGCGGCGACAGATACGCAGTATTTT	CASSGQLAATDTQYF
.	TRBD1	TRBJ1-2	TRBV15	TGTGCCACCAGCAGCTCAATGGGACAGGCGAATTTCTATGGCTACACCTTC	CATSSSMGQANFYGYTF
.	TRBD2	TRBJ2-2	TRBV12-5	TGTGCTAGTGCCGGTTGGGTAGGGACTAGCCCGCCCACCGGGGAGCTGTTTTTT	CASAGWVGTSPPTGELFF
.	TRBD1	TRBJ2-1	TRBV18	TGTGCCAGCTCACCCGGACAGGGGGGCTACAATGAGCAGTTCTTC	CASSPGQGGYNEQFF
.	TRBD2	TRBJ2-1	TRBV5-1	TGCGCCAGCAGCCTTAGCGGGGGGGCCGGGGAGCAGTTCTTC	CASSLSGGAGEQFF
.	TRBD1	TRBJ2-1	TRBV4-3	TGCGCCAGCAGATGGGACAGCAGCTCCTACAATGAGCAGTTCTTC	CASRWDSSSYNEQFF
.	TRBD2	TRBJ2-1	TRBV7-9	TGTGCCAGCAGCTTAGCACGAAGCGGGGGGGACAATGAGCAGTTCTTC	CASSLARSGGDNEQFF
.	TRBD1	TRBJ2-3	TRBV5-6	TGTGCCAGCAGAAGACCGGGACAGGGTAAAGATACGCAGTATTTT	CASRRPGQGKDTQYF
.	TRBD2	TRBJ2-1	TRBV2	TGTGCCAGCGGGTCTAGCGGGAACAATGAGCAGTTCTTC	CASGSSGNNEQFF
.	TRBD1	TRBJ1-2	TRBV7-6	TGTGCCAGCAGCTTAGGACAGGGCCTCGGCTATGGCTACACCTTC	CASSLGQGLGYGYTF
.	.	TRBJ2-1	TRBV7-3	TGTGCCAGCAGCTCGAGACGCGGTGATGAGCAGTTCTTC	CASSSRRGDEQFF
once	TRBD1	TRBJ1-2	TRBV7-3	TGTGCCAGCAGCCCAACACCGGGACAGGGTTCTGGCTACACCTTC	CASSPTPGQGSGYTF
.	.	TRBJ1-5	TRBV27	TGTGCCAGCAGTTTACAGGGTTTGGGGAATCAGCCCCAGCATTTT	CASSLQGLGNQPQHF
.	.	TRBJ1-1	TRBV2	TGTGCCAGCACCCCGACTGGGGGCCCTGAAGCTTTCTTT	CASTPTGGPEAFF
.	.	TRBJ1-2	TRBV15	TGTGCCACCAGCAGAGATCGACAGAACTATGGCTACACCTTC	CATSRDRQNYGYTF
.	TRBD2	TRBJ2-3	TRBV7-3	TGTGCCAGCAGCGCCACTAGCGGGGGGCGGGATACGCAGTATTTT	CASSATSGGRDTQYF
.	TRBD2	TRBJ2-2	TRBV5-1	TGCGCCAGCAGCTCGACGGGGGGTCCCGGGGAGCTGTTTTTT	CASSSTGGPGELFF
.	.	TRBJ2-1	TRBV5-1	TGCGCCAGCAGCCTGGCCGGGGTGGTTGAGCAGTTCTTC	CASSLAGVVEQFF
.	TRBD2	TRBJ2-7	TRBV10-1	TGCGCCAGCAGTGAGTTACCCATAGCGGGAGGTTCTTACGAGCAGTACTTC	CASSELPIAGGSYEQYF
few	TRBD1	TRBJ2-3	TRBV6-4	TGTGCCAGCAGTGACACAGGGGGCGCCACAGATACGCAGTATTTT	CASSDTGGATDTQYF
.	.	TRBJ1-1	TRBV5-6	TGTGCCAGCAGCCGATGGGACACGAACACTGAAGCTTTCTTT	CASSRWDTNTEAFF
.	.	TRBJ2-2	TRBV5-4	TGTGCCAGCAGCTCACGGGGAGTAAGGACCGGGGAGCTGTTTTTT	CASSSRGVRTGELFF
.	.	TRBJ2-5	TRBV29-1	TGCAGCGTTGATCGCCCGACAGGGAGGCAAGAGACCCAGTACTTC	CSVDRPTGRQETQYF
.	.	TRBJ1-2	TRBV19	TGTGCCAGTAGTATCTATCCGGGAGACGCCTATGGCTACACCTTC	CASSIYPGDAYGYTF
.	.	TRBJ2-5	TRBV7-3	TGTGCCAGCAGCCCCGGGATTTTGGAGACCCAGTACTTC	CASSPGILETQYF
.	.	TRBJ1-4	TRBV18	TGTGCCAGCTCAACAGGAAAAAATGAAAAACTGTTTTTT	CASSTGKNEKLFF